A selection of T cell receptor beta chains follows, all from one sample in a study of human T cells and chemical hapten exposure. TCRdb fed the RACE reads into MiXCR, producing one record per CDR3 protein. The repertoire holds roughly 48,000 distinct CDR3 sequences, about 4.8% seen once, with less than 6% in the top ten. The sample consisted of whole blood. The receptor source for this set is a human donor in good health. Some clones in this sample may be carry-over from other donors' samples. CDR3s include the opening cysteine and the closing phenylalanine or tryptophan. The D gene is left open where the match is weak. Clone size, where shown, is once, few, many, or a class for clones that have expanded.

j_gene	abundance	v_gene	d_gene	CDR3nt	CDR3aa
TRBJ1-6	many	TRBV6-1	TRBD1	TGTGCCAGCAGTGATACAGGGGTATCTTCACCCCTCCACTTT	CASSDTGVSSPLHF
TRBJ2-7	many	TRBV6-2/TRBV6-3	-	TGTGCCAGCAGTCATTCAGGGAATCGGTACGAGCAGTACTTC	CASSHSGNRYEQYF
TRBJ2-3	-	TRBV28	-	TGTGCCAGCAGTTTAAGGGCTAGTGCGGATACGCAGTATTTT	CASSLRASADTQYF
TRBJ1-2	many	TRBV6-6	-	TGTGCCAGCAGTTACTCGATCCAGGCCCCCTATGGCTACACCTTC	CASSYSIQAPYGYTF
TRBJ1-2	many	TRBV29-1	-	TGCAGCGCCCTATCTACTCAGGGCGATAAGGACTATGGCTACACCTTC	CSALSTQGDKDYGYTF
TRBJ1-1	many	TRBV5-4	TRBD1	TGTGCCAGCAGCTTAGTACAGGGGGCGCTCACTGAAGCTTTCTTT	CASSLVQGALTEAFF
TRBJ1-6	many	TRBV9	-	TGTGCCAGCAGCGTAATCGACGGCAATTCACCCCTCCACTTT	CASSVIDGNSPLHF
TRBJ1-5	few	TRBV5-4	TRBD1	TGTGCCAGCAGCTTCCGGGACAGAGTCCACCAGGGAAATCAGCCCCAGCATTTT	CASSFRDRVHQGNQPQHF
TRBJ2-7	many	TRBV12-3/TRBV12-4	-	TGTGCCAGCAGGGGAAGTTACGAGCAGTACTTC	CASRGSYEQYF
TRBJ2-1	many	TRBV2	-	TGTGCCAGCAGTCCCCGCCTGGTATGGGATGACAATGAGCAGTTCTTC	CASSPRLVWDDNEQFF
TRBJ1-2	many	TRBV7-9	-	TGTGCCAGCAGCTTAGAAGTGGCAGGGGACTATGGCTACACCTTC	CASSLEVAGDYGYTF
TRBJ1-2	few	TRBV30	-	TGTGCCTGGAGTATAGACCTTTCTAGTGGCTACACCTTC	CAWSIDLSSGYTF
TRBJ2-1	many	TRBV29-1	-	TGCAGCGTTAGTGTAGCGGCCTCCTACAATGAGCAGTTCTTC	CSVSVAASYNEQFF
TRBJ2-2	many	TRBV28	TRBD1	TGTGCCAGCAGTTCCTCCGGGACAGGATCCACCGGGGAGCTGTTTTTT	CASSSSGTGSTGELFF
TRBJ2-1	many	TRBV14	-	TGTGCCAGCAGCCAGGACCTTGGGGGTGAGCAGTTCTTC	CASSQDLGGEQFF